The clone carrying this TCR beta chain was observed a handful of times. Its antigen is not known. It was with 60 Vbeta and 13 Jbeta primers that the PCR ran. Sequencing was performed with immunoSEQ multiplex PCR; in TCRdb, only in-frame clones are kept and a portion is missing. The table records about 55,000 clones, over 55% of them present only once. With 6 bases removed from V and 2 bases from J, the gap between germline ends came to 10 bases. The V gene's germline CDR1 is SSHAT and CDR2 FNYEAQ (reference sequence). This CDR3 contains 14 residues. This record belongs to a study of cytomegalovirus exposure and HLA in healthy donors. Study-wide results and limits: For most TCR beta V segments, an earlier analysis put the productive rate at about 90% or about 30% of the time. The study put around 180 TCR beta chains on its list as cytomegalovirus-associated. Researchers reported that a few CMV-associated chains were confirmed in vitro as CMV antigen-specific.

This sequence joins TRBV7-7 and TRBJ1-4, with D possibly being TRBD1 (5 bases). The sample comprised PBMCs. This sequence originates from a man aged 35 to 55 in good health and CMV-seropositive. The CDR3 is CASSRGSTNEKLFF. CDR3 DNA: TGTGCCAGCAGTCGGGGGAGCACTAATGAAAAACTGTTTTTT.